These 16 T cell receptor beta chains came from one sample sequenced in a study of monozygotic twins with inflammatory bowel disease (dated by TCRdb to about 2019). Libraries came from 5' RACE. The sequencer was an Illumina HiSeq 2500. TCRdb reprocessed the raw reads; every CDR3 protein sequence is a single record, and DNA is not supplied. The data table for this sample lists about 440,000 distinct CDR3 sequences. The ten largest account for roughly 2.3% of the sample. Sample: blood. These receptor sequences come from a human donor with ulcerative colitis or Crohn's disease, or a healthy co-twin of an affected twin (not recorded which).

The chain employs TRBV5-1 and TRBJ1-2. The CDR3 extends over 15 amino acids. In germline, CDR1 is SGHRS, CDR2 YFSETQ. CDR3 amino acids: CASSLAGSASYGYTF.

The rearrangement links TRBV29-1 to TRBJ2-2; without DNA, the TCRdb call of TRBD2 cannot be checked. Germline CDR1 SQVTM, CDR2 ANQGSEA. There are 14 residues in the CDR3. CDR3 sequence reads: CSCSLLGGTGELFF.

The chain uses TRBV24-1 and TRBJ2-3; TCRdb returns TRBD2, unconfirmable since there is no DNA. Germline V gene sequence: CDR1 KGHDR, CDR2 SFDVKD. The CDR3 contains 15 residues. CDR3 region: CATSDSREPSDTQYF.

The chain links TRBV7-2 to TRBJ2-1; lacking DNA, the TRBD2 call made by TCRdb goes unchecked. This CDR3 is 14 amino acids long. CDR1 SGHTA and CDR2 FQGNSA come from the germline V gene. The CDR3 reads CASSLDSGSIEQFF.

This chain connects TRBV5-1 to TRBJ1-4; TCRdb's D gene call, TRBD1, goes unchecked for lack of DNA. The germline CDR1 and CDR2 sequences are SGHRS and YFSETQ. The CDR3 has 15 amino acids. CDR3 amino acids: CASSAIDGGDEKLFF.

The rearrangement links TRBV29-1 to TRBJ1-5; no DNA is available, so the TRBD1 call from TCRdb remains unchecked. CDR3 size: 12 residues. Germline loops: CDR1 SQVTM, CDR2 ANQGSEA. The CDR3 spells CSVSGSGQPQHF.

The chain couples TRBV7-9 to TRBJ2-7; TCRdb proposes TRBD1, but this gene call is untestable without DNA. The CDR3 is made up of 14 amino acids. Germline V gene sequence: CDR1 SEHNR, CDR2 FQNEAQ (reference sequence). The chain's CDR3 is CASSQGGSSYEQYF. Full variable domain (remainder filled in from reference TRBV7-9 and TRBJ2-7): DTGVSQNPRHKITKRGQNVTFRCDPISEHNRLYWYRQTLGQGPEFLTYFQNEAQLEKSRLLSDRFSAERPKGSFSTLEIQRTEQGDSAMYLCASSQGGSSYEQYFGPGTRLTVT.

This chain joins TRBV6-1 and TRBJ2-1; absent DNA, TCRdb's TRBD2 call cannot be checked. The CDR3 has 15 residues. Germline CDR1 is MNHNS and CDR2 is SASEGT. The CDR3 is CASRPLAGGYNEQFF.

The V call is TRBV7-2, the J call TRBJ2-3; as DNA is missing, the TRBD1 call by TCRdb cannot be tested. Germline-derived CDR1 and CDR2 are SGHTA and FQGNSA. This CDR3 has 15 residues. CDR3 sequence reads: CASSNFVGTRDTQYF.

The chain recombines TRBV30 with TRBJ1-1. There are 11 residues in the CDR3. Per the germline V gene, CDR1 is GTSNPN and CDR2 is SVGIG (reference sequence). CDR3 amino acids: CALEKNTEAFF.

The rearrangement joins TRBV5-1 to TRBJ2-3; the TCRdb call, TRBD1, lacks DNA for checking. There are 15 residues in the CDR3. Germline V gene lookup returns CDR1 SGHRS and CDR2 YFSETQ. This chain's CDR3 is CASSLRGVDTDTQYF. Using reference TRBV5-1 and TRBJ2-3 for the parts outside the CDR3, the full variable domain is KAGVTQTPRYLIKTRGQQVTLSCSPISGHRSVSWYQQTPGQGLQFLFEYFSETQRNKGNFPGRFSGRQFSNSRSEMNVSTLELGDSALYLCASSLRGVDTDTQYFGPGTRLTVL.

The chain uses TRBV29-1 and TRBJ2-1; TCRdb's D call, TRBD1, is unchecked because there is no DNA. The V gene's germline CDR1 is SQVTM and CDR2 ANQGSEA. CDR3 length: 13 amino acids. The CDR3 region is CSVLDMIVKEQFF.

The chain joins TRBV11-1 to TRBJ2-1. The CDR3 is made up of 12 amino acids. Germline V gives CDR1 SGHAT, CDR2 FQDESV (reference sequence). The CDR3: CASSPELTEQFF.

The rearrangement joins TRBV20-1 to TRBJ1-1; without DNA, the TCRdb call of TRBD1 cannot be checked. The germline V gene has CDR1 DFQATT and CDR2 SNEGSKA (reference sequence). This CDR3 is built from 12 residues. Here the CDR3 reads CSGVEGFTEAFF.

The V call is TRBV19, the J call TRBJ1-5. Germline V gene data show CDR1 as LNHDA and CDR2 as SQIVND (reference sequence). CDR3 length: 13 amino acids. The CDR3 sequence is CASSSYANQPQHF.

The genes are TRBV9 and TRBJ1-3. Germline V CDR1 and CDR2: SGDLS, YYNGEE. The CDR3 covers 14 residues. Here the CDR3 reads CASSLGSDGNTIYF.